A selection of T cell receptor beta chains follows, all from one sample in a study of T cell responses to AZD1222 COVID-19 vaccine. Profiled with immunoSEQ multiplex PCR; TCRdb holds only in-frame clones, not every one. The sample includes some 160,000 clones, 85% to 95% seen only once; the top ten take roughly 0.9%. Sequenced material: peripheral blood, taken on day 0 of AZD1222 vaccination. These receptors all stem from an adult in good health. Both conserved end residues are part of each CDR3. D genes are given only for firm matches. Clone sizes are given selectively: once, few, many, or a class where the clone is expanded.

TRBJ1-1,TRBD1,TRBV4-3,-,CASSRYATGAEFSEAFF,TGCGCCAGCAGCCGTTACGCTACAGGGGCGGAATTTTCTGAAGCTTTCTTT
TRBJ1-6,-,TRBV7-3,-,CASSVDTHNSPLHF,TGTGCCAGCAGCGTGGACACCCATAATTCACCCCTCCACTTT
TRBJ1-2,-,TRBV9,-,CASSVTQGRGYTF,TGTGCCAGCAGCGTAACCCAGGGGAGAGGCTACACCTTC
TRBJ1-3,-,TRBV7-9,-,CASSLEWAGNTIYF,TGTGCCAGCAGCTTAGAGTGGGCTGGAAACACCATATATTTT
TRBJ2-5,TRBD2,TRBV5-4,-,CASSLDGRGFETQYF,TGTGCCAGCAGCTTGGATGGGAGGGGCTTTGAGACCCAGTACTTC
TRBJ1-2,-,TRBV7-8,once,CASSRGAGRGYGYTF,TGTGCCAGCAGCCGGGGGGCAGGGAGAGGCTATGGCTACACCTTC
TRBJ1-1,-,TRBV5-4,-,CASNPGQGLNTEAFF,TGTGCCAGCAACCCGGGCCAGGGGCTGAACACTGAAGCTTTCTTT
TRBJ2-1,TRBD1,TRBV7-7,-,CASSLPLGETGEQFF,TGTGCCAGCAGCTTACCGCTTGGGGAGACAGGGGAGCAGTTCTTC
TRBJ2-7,TRBD1,TRBV5-1,-,CASSLARGMSEQYF,TGCGCCAGCAGCTTGGCCAGGGGGATGAGCGAGCAGTACTTC
TRBJ2-7,-,TRBV27,-,CASSLTGGPYEQYF,TGTGCCAGCAGTTTAACAGGAGGGCCCTACGAGCAGTACTTC
TRBJ2-7,TRBD2,TRBV7-2,-,CASSQRTSGGYEQYF,TGTGCCAGCAGCCAACGGACTAGCGGGGGGTACGAGCAGTACTTC
TRBJ1-2,-,TRBV9,-,CASSAYYGYTF,TGTGCCAGCAGCGCGTATTATGGCTACACCTTC
TRBJ1-4,TRBD1,TRBV3-1/TRBV3-2,-,CASSLDWDRGDSEKLFF,TGTGCCAGCAGCCTGGACTGGGACAGGGGAGATTCGGAAAAACTGTTTTTT
TRBJ2-3,TRBD1,TRBV9,-,CASSGQGVSTDTQYF,TGTGCCAGCAGCGGACAGGGGGTGAGCACAGATACGCAGTATTTT
TRBJ1-1,-,TRBV6-5,-,CASSRKSNTEAFF,TGTGCCAGCAGTAGAAAATCGAACACTGAAGCTTTCTTT
TRBJ1-5,-,TRBV7-9,-,CASSFESNQPQHF,TGTGCCAGCAGCTTTGAGAGCAATCAGCCCCAGCATTTT
TRBJ2-3,-,TRBV30,-,CAWLQKGTDTQYF,TGTGCCTGGCTCCAGAAGGGCACAGATACGCAGTATTTT
TRBJ1-2,-,TRBV10-3,once,CAIRGADANYGYTF,TGTGCCATCAGGGGGGCGGATGCTAACTATGGCTACACCTTC
TRBJ1-4,TRBD1,TRBV18,-,CASSPRQGYNEKLFF,TGTGCCAGCTCACCCAGACAGGGATATAATGAAAAACTGTTTTTT
TRBJ2-3,TRBD2,TRBV5-1,-,CASSPDASGATDTQYF,TGCGCCAGCAGCCCCGACGCCAGCGGGGCCACAGATACGCAGTATTTT
TRBJ1-5,TRBD1,TRBV4-1,-,CASSLRQGGDGGPQHF,TGCGCCAGCAGCCTCCGCCAGGGGGGGGACGGCGGGCCCCAGCATTTT
TRBJ2-7,-,TRBV28,-,CASAIWVGQGSYEQYF,TGTGCCAGCGCCATATGGGTGGGGCAGGGCTCCTACGAGCAGTACTTC
TRBJ1-1,TRBD1,TRBV6-2/TRBV6-3,-,CASSYSGTGQGTEAFF,TGTGCCAGCAGTTACTCGGGGACAGGCCAGGGGACTGAAGCTTTCTTT
TRBJ2-5,-,TRBV9,-,CASSVTPQGDQYF,TGTGCCAGCAGCGTTACCCCCCAAGGGGACCAGTACTTC
TRBJ1-4,-,TRBV19,few,CASSSQQGLNEKLFF,TGTGCCAGTAGTTCGCAACAGGGATTGAATGAAAAACTGTTTTTT
TRBJ2-3,-,TRBV11-3,-,CASSFVSTDTQYF,TGTGCCAGCAGCTTCGTTAGCACAGATACGCAGTATTTT
TRBJ2-3,-,TRBV7-9,-,CASSLVLLTQYF,TGTGCCAGCAGCTTGGTCCTACTTACGCAGTATTTT
TRBJ1-4,-,TRBV6-1,-,CASSEIPNRFGEKLFF,TGTGCCAGCAGTGAAATCCCCAACAGGTTTGGTGAAAAACTGTTTTTT
TRBJ2-3,TRBD2,TRBV19,-,CASSTGGAGDTQYF,TGTGCCAGTAGTACGGGGGGGGCCGGGGATACGCAGTATTTT
TRBJ2-2,TRBD1,TRBV28,-,CASSGQGLGTGELFF,TGTGCCAGCAGTGGACAGGGTCTTGGGACCGGGGAGCTGTTTTTT
TRBJ1-2,-,TRBV10-3,-,CATNQNRASNYGYTF,TGTGCCACCAATCAAAACAGGGCCAGTAACTATGGCTACACCTTC
TRBJ2-3,TRBD2,TRBV5-1,-,CASSSSLAADTQYF,TGCGCCAGCAGCTCATCACTAGCGGCAGATACGCAGTATTTT
TRBJ2-3,TRBD1,TRBV10-3,-,CAIRKQGTSDTQYF,TGTGCCATCAGGAAACAGGGGACCTCAGATACGCAGTATTTT
TRBJ1-2,-,TRBV6-5,-,CASSMSFQSNYGYTF,TGTGCCAGCAGTATGAGCTTCCAATCTAACTATGGCTACACCTTC
TRBJ2-2,-,TRBV7-9,-,CASTNFGGTGELFF,TGTGCCAGCACCAACTTCGGGGGCACCGGGGAGCTGTTTTTT
TRBJ1-5,TRBD1,TRBV28,-,CASARGDRGSNQPQHF,TGTGCCAGCGCCAGGGGGGACAGGGGTAGCAATCAGCCCCAGCATTTT
TRBJ1-2,-,TRBV7-2,-,CVSSPSSTNYGYTF,TGTGTCAGCAGCCCTTCGAGCACTAACTATGGCTACACCTTC
TRBJ1-1,TRBD1,TRBV11-2,once,CASSNRTGSNTEAFF,TGTGCCAGCAGCAACAGGACAGGGTCGAACACTGAAGCTTTCTTT
TRBJ1-4,-,TRBV7-9,-,CATRSGKTNEKLFF,TGTGCCACCAGGAGTGGAAAGACTAATGAAAAACTGTTTTTT
TRBJ2-2,-,TRBV6-2/TRBV6-3,-,CASSSEGSSPAAGELFF,TGTGCCAGCAGTTCGGAGGGCAGTTCCCCTGCTGCCGGGGAGCTGTTTTTT
TRBJ1-2,-,TRBV19,-,CASRPELGYGYTF,TGTGCCAGTAGACCGGAATTAGGCTATGGCTACACCTTC
TRBJ1-1,-,TRBV5-4,-,CASSLAAQNTEAFF,TGTGCCAGCAGCTTGGCCGCACAGAACACTGAAGCTTTCTTT
TRBJ1-3,-,TRBV9,-,CASSPGYSGNTIYF,TGTGCCAGCAGCCCCGGATACTCTGGAAACACCATATATTTT
TRBJ1-5,-,TRBV30,-,CAWSAGWGWSNQPQHF,TGTGCCTGGAGTGCCGGTTGGGGCTGGAGCAATCAGCCCCAGCATTTT
TRBJ2-5,TRBD1,TRBV5-4,once,CASSTGQGRRKETQYF,TGTGCCAGCAGCACAGGACAGGGGCGGAGAAAGGAGACCCAGTACTTC
TRBJ2-7,-,TRBV21-1,once,CASSKEDGSGHYEQYF,TGTGCCAGCAGCAAAGAAGACGGTTCGGGGCATTACGAGCAGTACTTC
TRBJ2-6,-,TRBV7-6,-,CASSFKWAAEGSGANVLTF,TGTGCCAGCAGCTTTAAGTGGGCCGCGGAGGGCTCTGGGGCCAACGTCCTGACTTTC
TRBJ1-6,-,TRBV12-5,-,CASGPEYGPLHF,TGTGCTAGTGGTCCCGAATATGGGCCCCTCCACTTT
TRBJ1-1,-,TRBV20-1,-,CSASEGGTEAFF,TGCAGTGCTAGTGAGGGAGGAACTGAAGCTTTCTTT
TRBJ2-7,TRBD1,TRBV19,-,CASSTFRTGSYEQYF,TGTGCCAGTAGTACGTTTAGGACAGGAAGCTACGAGCAGTACTTC
TRBJ1-2,-,TRBV29-1,-,CSVEEDLGSNYGYTF,TGCAGCGTTGAGGAGGATCTGGGCAGTAACTATGGCTACACCTTC
TRBJ2-6,-,TRBV20-1,-,CSASSGPGSLSGANVLTF,TGCAGTGCTAGTTCAGGGCCAGGCTCTCTCTCTGGGGCCAACGTCCTGACTTTC
TRBJ2-1,-,TRBV4-3,-,CASSQESLGRPNEQFF,TGCGCCAGCAGCCAAGAGAGTCTAGGCAGGCCCAATGAGCAGTTCTTC
TRBJ2-7,-,TRBV25-1,-,CASSEYAGVYEQYF,TGTGCCAGCAGTGAATATGCGGGCGTCTACGAGCAGTACTTC